These 19 T cell receptor beta chains were sequenced from one sample in a study of PD-L1 blockade in urothelial cancer. Some clones are missing from TCRdb's copy, which holds only in-frame ones; the method was immunoSEQ multiplex PCR. The table includes some 74,000 clones, around four fifths detected once. Time point in this sample: pretreatment peripheral blood. The input for sequencing was PBMCs, taken around atezolizumab (anti-PD-L1) treatment. These receptors were obtained from a middle-aged man with urothelial cancer.

The chain uses TRBV7-2 and TRBJ1-1; no clear D gene. V was clipped by 5 bases and J by 0 bases, with 10 bases between them. From germline, CDR1 is SGHTA and CDR2 FQGNSA. The CDR3 loop spans 14 amino acids. This chain's CDR3 is CASSPPRLNTEAFF. The CDR3 region has the DNA TGTGCCAGCAGCCCCCCGCGCCTGAACACTGAAGCTTTCTTT.

The chain carries TRBV19 and TRBJ1-5; D ambiguous. Per germline, CDR1 LNHDA and CDR2 SQIVND (reference sequence). V was clipped by 6 bases and J by 5 bases, with 11 bases between them. This CDR3 region has 13 residues. The CDR3 sequence: CASSIREDQPQHF. CDR3 DNA sequence: TGTGCCAGTAGCATTAGAGAGGATCAGCCCCAGCATTTT.

The chain couples TRBV27 to TRBJ2-2, with 7 bases lining up with TRBD1. CDR1 and CDR2 (germline): MNHEY, SMNVEV (reference sequence). Unmatched junction bases numbered 14, after V lost 3 bases and J lost 7 bases. The CDR3 sequence is 17 residues long. The CDR3 loop is CASSFLTPTGLGGELFF. Here the CDR3 DNA reads TGTGCCAGCAGTTTCCTTACCCCGACAGGGCTAGGCGGGGAGCTGTTTTTT.

This chain joins TRBV30 and TRBJ1-2; D ambiguous. Germline CDR1 GTSNPN, CDR2 SVGIG (reference sequence). V lost 0 bases, J lost 8 bases, and 13 bases lay in between. The CDR3 runs 13 residues. CDR3 in DNA: TGTGCCTGGAGTGTAGGAGGGCCGAGCGGCTACACCTTC. Residues: CAWSVGGPSGYTF.

CDR3 protein: CASSWDLAREQFF. CDR3 coding DNA: TGTGCCAGCAGCTGGGACCTAGCGCGCGAGCAGTTCTTC. This rearrangement joins TRBV5-6 to TRBJ2-1; maybe TRBD2 (6 bases). The CDR3 runs to 13 residues. CDR1 and CDR2 (germline): SGHDT, YYEEEE. V was pared by 3 bases and J by 10 bases, with 14 bases between. Supplemented by reference TRBV5-6 and TRBJ2-1, the full variable domain reads DAGVTQSPTHLIKTRGQQVTLRCSPKSGHDTVSWYQQALGQGPQFIFQYYEEEERQRGNFPDRFSGHQFPNYSSELNVNALLLGDSALYLCASSWDLAREQFFGPGTRLTVL.

The V call is TRBV5-1, the J call TRBJ2-1, with D unclear. Germline V gene lookup returns CDR1 SGHRS and CDR2 YFSETQ. V was shortened by 5 bases and J by 9 bases, with 15 bases between the two germline ends. The CDR3 extends over 13 amino acids. CDR3 residues: CASREFLTGEQFF. As DNA, the CDR3 is TGCGCCAGCAGGGAATTCCTGACGGGTGAGCAGTTCTTC.

This chain uses TRBV6-6 with TRBJ2-5; no reliable D call. CDR1 is MNHNY, CDR2 SVGAGI, per germline (reference sequence). The CDR3 spans 12 residues. The germline V and J ends were trimmed by 7 bases and 4 bases, with 10 bases remaining between them. CDR3 sequence reads: CASTTHLETQYF. As DNA, the CDR3 is TGTGCCAGCACCACTCACTTAGAGACCCAGTACTTC.

The chain employs TRBV28 and TRBJ2-3; 11 bases line up with TRBD2. The CDR3 has 16 amino acids. Germline loops: CDR1 MDHEN, CDR2 SYDVKM. J lost 1 base, V lost 6 bases, and 6 bases had no gene match. Here the CDR3 reads CASRTSGRWGTDTQYF. CDR3 nucleotide sequence: TGTGCCAGCAGAACTAGCGGGAGATGGGGCACAGATACGCAGTATTTT. The complete variable domain, with remaining parts taken from reference TRBV28 and TRBJ2-3, reads DVKVTQSSRYLVKRTGEKVFLECVQDMDHENMFWYRQDPGLGLRLIYFSYDVKMKEKGDIPEGYSVSREKKERFSLILESASTNQTSMYLCASRTSGRWGTDTQYFGPGTRLTVL.

This chain links TRBV28 with TRBJ2-7, with TRBD2 as a possible D gene (7 bases). The V gene lost 3 bases and the J gene lost 5 bases, with 14 bases spanning the gap. Germline CDR1 reads MDHEN; CDR2 reads SYDVKM. This CDR3 is built from 14 residues. In DNA, the CDR3 is TGTGCCAGCAGTTTGAGGGGGGGGGACCACGAGCAGTACTTC. Residues: CASSLRGGDHEQYF.

The rearrangement uses TRBV30 and TRBJ2-1; D remains unclear. Germline-derived CDR1 and CDR2 are GTSNPN and SVGIG (reference sequence). V was cut by 1 base and J by 7 bases, with 8 bases left in between. CDR3 length: 12 residues. In DNA form, the CDR3 reads TGTGCCTGGAGTGGGCTAGTAAATGAGCAGTTCTTC. Protein sequence: CAWSGLVNEQFF.

This clone occurred once. The CDR3 sequence is CASEIAGGDYEQYF. The CDR3 DNA follows: TGTGCCAGCGAAATTGCGGGGGGCGACTACGAGCAGTACTTC. The chain links TRBV28 to TRBJ2-7, with TRBD2 identical over 8 bases. The CDR3 totals 14 residues. CDR1 and CDR2 from the germline V gene are MDHEN and SYDVKM. V shed 8 bases, J shed 3 bases, and the junction held 9 bases outside the gene matches.

The V call is TRBV21-1, the J call TRBJ2-7; whether TRBD2, the table's D call, matches the DNA was not checked. TRBV21-1 is recorded as a pseudogene. CDR3 length: 20 residues. The CDR3 coding sequence is TGTGCCAGCAGCAAATTGGCAGAACAGGGGTTGACTAGCGGGAGTTACGAGCAGTACTTC. Its protein product is CASSKLAEQGLTSGSYEQYF.

The chain has TRBV9 and TRBJ2-3, with 10 bases identical to TRBD2. V was clipped by 4 bases and J by 2 bases; unmatched bases: 13. The CDR3 has 18 amino acids. Per germline, CDR1 SGDLS and CDR2 YYNGEE. This CDR3 reads CASSTRKEREGNTDTQYF. CDR3 sequence (DNA): TGTGCCAGCAGCACAAGGAAAGAGCGGGAGGGCAACACAGATACGCAGTATTTT.

The V gene is TRBV27, the J gene TRBJ1-1; D is perhaps TRBD1 (6 bases). Germline lookup yields CDR1 MNHEY and CDR2 SMNVEV (reference sequence). CDR3 length equals 12 residues. Trimming removed 8 bases from V and 2 bases from J, with 9 bases in between. The CDR3 region is CASGQRNTEAFF. DNA for the CDR3: TGTGCCAGCGGACAGCGAAACACTGAAGCTTTCTTT.

This clone occurred once. This chain uses TRBV5-4 with TRBJ2-4; no clear D. Between the trimmed V and J ends, which lost 4 bases and 0 bases, there was a span of 11 bases. Per the germline V gene, CDR1 is SGHNT and CDR2 is YYREEE (reference sequence). The CDR3 is 15 amino acids. The CDR3 DNA reads TGTGCCAGCAGCCCCTCGTTAGTAGCCAAAAACATTCAGTACTTC. Translation gives CASSPSLVAKNIQYF.

This chain's CDR3 is CASSLGVRETQYF. The CDR3 DNA sequence: TGTGCCAGCAGCTTGGGAGTCCGGGAGACCCAGTACTTC. This rearrangement joins TRBV7-9 to TRBJ2-5; D perhaps matches TRBD2 (5 bases). The CDR3 length is 13 residues. V was clipped by 3 bases and J by 5 bases, with 10 bases between them. CDR1 and CDR2 (germline): SEHNR, FQNEAQ (reference sequence).

The chain couples TRBV6-5 to TRBJ2-3; D might be TRBD1 (5 bases). Germline V CDR1 and CDR2: MNHEY, SVGAGI. The V and J ends lost 0 bases and 10 bases respectively, with 11 bases between them. There are 13 residues in the CDR3. For the CDR3, the DNA is TGTGCCAGCAGTTACTCTGCACAGGAGCCGCAGTATTTT. It specifies CASSYSAQEPQYF.

This chain links TRBV2 with TRBJ1-3; the D is unclear. CDR3 length: 14 residues. Trimming pared 6 bases from V and 0 bases from J, leaving 9 bases between. CDR1 and CDR2 (germline): SNHLY, FYNNEI. The CDR3 coding sequence is TGTGCCAGCAGGGAGGGTCACTCTGGAAACACCATATATTTT. Its protein is CASREGHSGNTIYF.

The rearrangement joins TRBV5-1 to TRBJ2-7; a possible D gene is TRBD2 (5 bases). Germline V gene lookup returns CDR1 SGHRS and CDR2 YFSETQ. Trimming removed 0 bases from V and 5 bases from J, with 9 bases in between. This CDR3 has 13 amino acids. The CDR3 reads CASSLEPSNEQYF. The CDR3 DNA is TGCGCCAGCAGCTTGGAGCCTAGCAACGAGCAGTACTTC.